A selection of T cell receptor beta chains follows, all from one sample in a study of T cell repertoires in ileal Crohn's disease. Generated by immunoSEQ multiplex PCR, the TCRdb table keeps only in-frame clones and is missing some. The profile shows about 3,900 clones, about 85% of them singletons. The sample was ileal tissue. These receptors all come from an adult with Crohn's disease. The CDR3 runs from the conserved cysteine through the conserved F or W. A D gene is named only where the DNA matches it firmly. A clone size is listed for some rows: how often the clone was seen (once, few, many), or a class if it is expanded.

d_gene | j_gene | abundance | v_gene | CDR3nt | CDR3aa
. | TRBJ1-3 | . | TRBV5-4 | TGTGCCAGCAGTCTAACAGCTGGAAACACCATATATTTT | CASSLTAGNTIYF
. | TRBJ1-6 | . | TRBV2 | TGTGCCCACCTAGAAGGGGGACAACCCAATTCACCCCTCCACTTT | CAHLEGGQPNSPLHF
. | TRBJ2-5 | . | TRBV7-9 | TGTGCCAGCAGCTTAGCCAGGGGCGCAGGTCGAGAGACCCAGTACTTC | CASSLARGAGRETQYF
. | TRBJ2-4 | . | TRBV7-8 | TGTGCCAGCAGCTCACTACTAACGCGAGCCAAAAACATTCAGTACTTC | CASSSLLTRAKNIQYF
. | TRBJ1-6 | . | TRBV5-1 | TGCGCCAGCAGCTTGGCAGGGACAATGGAACCCCTCCACTTT | CASSLAGTMEPLHF
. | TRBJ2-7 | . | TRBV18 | TGTGCCAGCTCACCACCGGCAGGTACCTACGAGCAGTACTTC | CASSPPAGTYEQYF
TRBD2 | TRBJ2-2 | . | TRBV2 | TGTGCCAGCAGTCAAACTAGCGGGGTAGGGACCGGGGAGCTGTTTTTT | CASSQTSGVGTGELFF
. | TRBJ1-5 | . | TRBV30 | TGTGCCTGGAACCCACAGGGAAATCAGCCCCAGCATTTT | CAWNPQGNQPQHF
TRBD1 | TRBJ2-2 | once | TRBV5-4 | TGTGCCAGCAGCTTGGGGGACAGGGTTACCGGGGAGCTGTTTTTT | CASSLGDRVTGELFF
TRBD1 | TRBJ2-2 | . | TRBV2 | TGTGCCAAAGACAGGGGTGACACCGGGGAGCTGTTTTTT | CAKDRGDTGELFF
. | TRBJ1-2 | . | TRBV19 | TGTGCCAGTAGTACGAGACACGCTACTAACTATGGCTACACCTTC | CASSTRHATNYGYTF
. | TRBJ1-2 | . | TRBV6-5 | TGTGCCAGCAGTTACCAGACAGGTTTCGGCGGCTACACCTTC | CASSYQTGFGGYTF
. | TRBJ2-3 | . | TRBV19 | TGTGCCAGTAGTGTAACTAGCAGAGATACGCAGTATTTT | CASSVTSRDTQYF
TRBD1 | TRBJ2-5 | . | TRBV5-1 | TGCGCCAGCAGCACCGGGACAGGGGTAATTTTGGGAGAGACCCAGTACTTC | CASSTGTGVILGETQYF
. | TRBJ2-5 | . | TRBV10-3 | TGTGCCATCAGTGTTGGGCAGGGCGCGGTAGGTGGGCCCCAAGAGACCCAGTACTTC | CAISVGQGAVGGPQETQYF
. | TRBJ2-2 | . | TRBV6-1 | TGTGCCAGCAAGGGCAGGGGATGGACCGGGGAGCTGTTTTTT | CASKGRGWTGELFF
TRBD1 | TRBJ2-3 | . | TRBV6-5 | TGTGCCAGCAGTCCCGGGACAGGGGCGGTAGATACGCAGTATTTT | CASSPGTGAVDTQYF
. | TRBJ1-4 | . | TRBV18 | TGTGCCAGCTCACCATCAGGTGAAAAACTGTTTTTT | CASSPSGEKLFF
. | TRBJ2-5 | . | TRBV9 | TGTGCCAGCAGCGTATCTTGGGGGGTCGGGGAGCCCCAGTACTTC | CASSVSWGVGEPQYF
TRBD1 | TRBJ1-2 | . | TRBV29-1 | TGCAGCGTTGAAGGCTTGGACAGGGACTACACCTTC | CSVEGLDRDYTF
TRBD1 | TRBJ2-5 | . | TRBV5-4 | TGTGCCAGCAGCCCCGGTTTAGACAGGGGGAAAGAGACCCAGTACTTC | CASSPGLDRGKETQYF
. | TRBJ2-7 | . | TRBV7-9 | TGTGCCAGCAGCGCACAGGTCTCCTACGAGCAGTACTTC | CASSAQVSYEQYF
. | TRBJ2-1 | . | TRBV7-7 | TGTGCTAGCAGCTTAGGGGGGCAGGGGCCCTACAATGAGCAGTTCTTC | CASSLGGQGPYNEQFF
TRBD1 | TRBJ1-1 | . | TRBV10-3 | TGTGCCATCAGTGAGGAGGAGGGGGCCACTGAAGCTTTCTTT | CAISEEEGATEAFF
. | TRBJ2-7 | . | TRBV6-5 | TGTGCCAGCAGTTACTCTTTTCCGGCAGGGGAGCAGTACTTC | CASSYSFPAGEQYF
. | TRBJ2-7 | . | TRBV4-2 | TGTGCCAGCAGCCAAGGGTTGGCGGCGGATAGCTCCTACGAGCAGTACTTC | CASSQGLAADSSYEQYF
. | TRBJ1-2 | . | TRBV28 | TGTGCCAGCAATCAGGGCCCCTATGGCTACACCTTC | CASNQGPYGYTF
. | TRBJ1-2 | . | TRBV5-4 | TGTGCCAGCAGCTTGGTTCAGAACTATGGCTACACCTTC | CASSLVQNYGYTF
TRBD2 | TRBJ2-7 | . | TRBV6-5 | TGTGCCAGCAGTTACGGATGGCGGGGAGGGCCATACGAGCAGTACTTC | CASSYGWRGGPYEQYF
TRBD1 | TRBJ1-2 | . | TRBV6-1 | TGTGCCAGCAGTGAACTGGGACAGGGGGTGGGGCTCGGTGGCTACACCTTC | CASSELGQGVGLGGYTF
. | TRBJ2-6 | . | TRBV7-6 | TGTGCCAGCAGCTTACGAGGGAGCTCTGGGGCCAACGTCCTGACTTTC | CASSLRGSSGANVLTF
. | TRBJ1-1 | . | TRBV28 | TGTGCCAGCAGTTTAGTACAGGAAGCTTTCTTT | CASSLVQEAFF
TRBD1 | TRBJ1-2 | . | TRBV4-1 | TGCGCCAGCAGCTTAGGGGGCTTTTTAGATGGCTACACCTTC | CASSLGGFLDGYTF
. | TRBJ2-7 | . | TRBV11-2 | TGTGCCAGCAGCTTAGATTGGACAGCCTACGAGCAGTACTTC | CASSLDWTAYEQYF
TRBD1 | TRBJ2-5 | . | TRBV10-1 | TGCGCCAGCAGCAGGGACAGGATAGGGACCCAGTACTTC | CASSRDRIGTQYF
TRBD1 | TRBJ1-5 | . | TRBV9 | TGTGCCAGCAGCGCAACGGACAGGGGCGGCAATCAGCCCCAGCATTTT | CASSATDRGGNQPQHF
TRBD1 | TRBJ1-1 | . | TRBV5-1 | TGCGCCAGCAGCTTTGGGACAGGGGGCAGTGGATCTGAAGCTTTCTTT | CASSFGTGGSGSEAFF
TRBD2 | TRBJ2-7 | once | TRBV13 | TGTGCCAGCAGCTTAGGGGGTGGGGGGGTCGGCGAGCAGTACTTC | CASSLGGGGVGEQYF
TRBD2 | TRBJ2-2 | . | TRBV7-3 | TGTGCCAGCAGCTTAATTTCTGGCGGGGGGGTGAACACCGGGGAGCTGTTTTTT | CASSLISGGGVNTGELFF
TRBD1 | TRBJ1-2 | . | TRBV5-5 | TGTGCCAGCAGACAGGGACAGGGAGCATCGTATGGCTACACCTTC | CASRQGQGASYGYTF